This T cell receptor (beta chain) originates from a study of cytomegalovirus exposure and HLA in healthy donors. This clone was seen more than once but under ten times. The PCR had 60 Vbeta and 13 Jbeta primers. Libraries were prepared by immunoSEQ multiplex PCR; TCRdb keeps only in-frame clonotypes and omits some of them. The table includes fewer than 120,000 clones, approximately 86% detected once. V shed 5 bases, J shed 6 bases, and the junction held 5 bases outside the gene matches. Germline-derived CDR1 and CDR2 are LNHDA and SQIVND (reference sequence). There are 15 residues in the CDR3. The source material was PBMCs. The receptor comes from a middle-aged man in good health and CMV-seronegative. The J gene is TRBJ1-5, the V gene TRBV19, with 12 bases matching TRBD1. CDR3 in amino acids: CASSGGQGARQPQHF. The CDR3 bases are TGTGCCAGTAGTGGGGGACAGGGGGCACGTCAGCCCCAGCATTTT.